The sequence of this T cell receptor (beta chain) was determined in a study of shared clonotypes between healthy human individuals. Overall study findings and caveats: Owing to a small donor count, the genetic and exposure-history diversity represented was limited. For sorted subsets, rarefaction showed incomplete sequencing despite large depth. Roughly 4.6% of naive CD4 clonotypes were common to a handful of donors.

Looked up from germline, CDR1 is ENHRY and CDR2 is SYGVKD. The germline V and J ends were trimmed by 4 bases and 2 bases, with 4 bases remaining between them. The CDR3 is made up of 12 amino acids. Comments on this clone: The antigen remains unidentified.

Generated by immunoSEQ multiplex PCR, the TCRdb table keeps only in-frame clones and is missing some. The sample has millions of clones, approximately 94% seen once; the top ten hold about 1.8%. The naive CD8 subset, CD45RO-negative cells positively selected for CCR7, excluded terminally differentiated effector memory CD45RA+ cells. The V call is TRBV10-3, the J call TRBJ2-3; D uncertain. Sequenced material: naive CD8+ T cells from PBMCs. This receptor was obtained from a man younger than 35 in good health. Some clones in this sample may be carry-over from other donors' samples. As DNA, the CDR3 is TGTGCCATCAGTGGGGACACAGATACGCAGTATTTT. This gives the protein CAISGDTDTQYF.